This T cell receptor (beta chain) was obtained from a study of blood T cell repertoires in COVID-19 (TCRdb year 2020). Study-level background: Samples covering the acute and convalescent phases of COVID-19 were provided by collaborators in the United States, Italy and Spain. The prospective study material was composed of cDNA or gDNA derived from T cells, B-cell-depleted T cells, or PBMCs. Deeply sampled blood TCRbeta repertoires from subjects exposed to, actively infected with, or recovered from COVID-19 were included in the dataset. The repertoires were released in a freely available public database intended as a resource for research on the immune response to SARS-CoV-2. Samples were obtained from the ongoing ImmuneRACE study (first 160 participants) and from 1,254 subjects provided by 6 global collaborators. Sample metadata almost always included a de-identified subject ID, COVID-19 status, age in years and sex. Where HLA class I and class II types were available, the types were taken from metadata supplied by the sample provider, not from assay-based typing.

The immunoSEQ Assay, a bias-controlled multiplex PCR, was used to amplify TCRbeta CDR3 regions from genomic DNA. On the study's bioinformatics: Nucleated cell counts per sample were estimated from amplification of reference gene primers within the assay. To quantify the absolute abundance of each unique TCRbeta CDR3 rearrangement, sequence reads were collapsed and filtered. Productive Simpson clonality was computed per sample as the square root of Simpson's diversity index over productive rearrangements. What TCRdb holds here is the immuneACCESS table cut down to in-frame rearrangements. Part of the clones is not present; checked against another copy, under half of the missing clones reflect an unresolved V gene, and the others are unexplained. The V and J calls and the clone size are those of that table, but D and trimming were determined from the DNA. A total of approximately 170,000 clones appear in this sample, about 86% of them only once. The leading ten clones occupy approximately 18% of the sample.

Another Seattle source contributed samples from volunteer blood donors who had recovered from COVID-19. The collaborating institutions used their own protocols to collect whole blood in K2EDTA tubes. For TCRbeta analysis, collaborators shipped samples in one of three forms: frozen whole blood, isolated PBMCs, or DNA extracted from either of those sample types. V and J are truncated by 4 bases and 7 bases respectively, leaving an intervening sequence of 28 bases. From the germline V gene, CDR1 is SQVTM and CDR2 is ANQGSEA. The CDR3 runs 17 residues from the cysteine to the phenylalanine. This entry keeps only the CDR3 DNA: 51 bases, framed from base 1. With respect to this clone: No antigen is known for it. No clone much larger than this one lies a single base away; base qualities are absent.

On the study overall, not on this receptor specifically: How much clinical and demographic metadata was included differed by source and by participant, and the metadata was provided uncurated.

The material sequenced was peripheral blood. The receptor comes from a woman in her 70s who had recovered from COVID-19. This sequence uses TRBV29-1 and TRBJ1-2; a weak D assignment points to TRBD1 (6 bases agree). This receptor has the CDR3 CSVGAPQGPTFRGGYTF. The nucleotides read TGCAGCGTTGGGGCCCCACAGGGACCTACCTTTCGTGGTGGCTACACCTTC.